This T cell receptor (beta chain) was sequenced in a study of T cells in tuberculosis. No alpha-beta pairing information exists for these sequences. Assay used: immunoSEQ multiplex PCR; TCRdb lists only in-frame clones, some missing. The sample lists approximately 57,000 clones; 88% were seen once. The V end lost 1 base, the J end lost 3 bases, and 21 bases lay between the germline ends. The CDR3 is made up of 18 amino acids. Per germline, CDR1 KGHSH and CDR2 LQKENI. Thawed, overnight-rested PBMC were stained with GMM-loaded CD1B tetramer, viability dye and anti-CD3, then sorted. The CD1B tetramers carried C32 glucose monomycolate purified from Rhodococcus equi. PBMC for tetramer sorting were first depleted of CD14-expressing monocytes. Tetramer-negative cells, some 95,000 per donor, were also sorted.

The TCR originated in an adult woman with latent tuberculosis. What was sequenced was CD1b-GMM tetramer-negative cells sorted from PBMCs. J is TRBJ1-1 and V is TRBV18; no clear D gene. CDR3 residues: CASSPRFGGLSWDTEAFF. CDR3 DNA: TGTGCCAGCTCACCACGGTTCGGAGGACTTAGCTGGGACACTGAAGCTTTCTTT.